A selection of T cell receptor beta chains follows, all from one sample in a study of OX40 agonist ivuxolimab in advanced cancers. Some clones are missing from TCRdb's copy, which holds only in-frame ones; the method was immunoSEQ multiplex PCR. This repertoire shows about 48,000 clones, roughly 84% found once; its top ten account for around 10%. Source: CD4+ or CD8+ T cells sorted from blood, taken in a trial of the OX40 agonist ivuxolimab. These TCRs come from an adult with an advanced solid tumor such as melanoma, head and neck, liver or kidney cancer. Both conserved end residues are part of each CDR3. The D gene is left open where the match is weak. For some rows the clone size is stated as once, few or many, or as a class when expanded; others skip it.

V: TRBV6-5; size: .; D: .; length: 15; J: TRBJ2-7; DNA: TGTGCCAGCAGTCGTAGGGGACGGACACCTGGAGAGCAGTACTTC; CDR3: CASSRRGRTPGEQYF
V: TRBV27; size: .; D: TRBD1; length: 16; J: TRBJ2-1; DNA: TGTGCCAGCAGTCCCCTGGACAGGGGGGGATTCCATGAGCAGTTCTTC; CDR3: CASSPLDRGGFHEQFF
V: TRBV28; size: .; D: .; length: 15; J: TRBJ1-6; DNA: TGTGCCAGCAGTTTATCCGGGGTCATGAATTCACCCCTCCACTTT; CDR3: CASSLSGVMNSPLHF
V: TRBV2; size: .; D: .; length: 13; J: TRBJ1-4; DNA: TGTGCCAGCAATAGGGGCGCCAATGAAAAACTGTTTTTT; CDR3: CASNRGANEKLFF
V: TRBV19; size: .; D: TRBD1; length: 14; J: TRBJ2-7; DNA: TGTGCCAGTAGCCTGACAGGGGGCGATTACGAGCAGTACTTC; CDR3: CASSLTGGDYEQYF
V: TRBV28; size: .; D: .; length: 13; J: TRBJ2-2; DNA: TGTGCCAGCAGCCTCGGGGCCTACGGGGAGCTGTTTTTT; CDR3: CASSLGAYGELFF
V: TRBV6-5; size: .; D: .; length: 14; J: TRBJ1-5; DNA: TGTGCCAGCGGCCCCCGCAGTAGCAATCAGCCCCAGCATTTT; CDR3: CASGPRSSNQPQHF
V: TRBV4-2; size: few; D: .; length: 20; J: TRBJ2-5; DNA: TGTGCCAGCAGCCACCCCCGGGTTGGGACCAGGGAAAGTGGACAGGAGACCCAGTACTTC; CDR3: CASSHPRVGTRESGQETQYF
V: TRBV4-1; size: few; D: .; length: 13; J: TRBJ1-4; DNA: TGCGCCAGCAGCCGACTTAGGGATGAAAAACTGTTTTTT; CDR3: CASSRLRDEKLFF
V: TRBV10-3; size: .; D: TRBD2; length: 14; J: TRBJ2-5; DNA: TGTGCCATCGGGACTAGCGGGGATCAAGAGACCCAGTACTTC; CDR3: CAIGTSGDQETQYF
V: TRBV19; size: .; D: TRBD1; length: 17; J: TRBJ2-6; DNA: TGTGCCAGTAGTATAGGGACAGGGAAGACTGGGGCCAACGTCCTGACTTTC; CDR3: CASSIGTGKTGANVLTF
V: TRBV6-5; size: medium-sized; D: .; length: 15; J: TRBJ1-3; DNA: TGTGCCAGCAGTCCCCGACGGGGCTCTGGAAACACCATATATTTT; CDR3: CASSPRRGSGNTIYF
V: TRBV4-1; size: .; D: .; length: 18; J: TRBJ2-1; DNA: TGCGCCAGCAGCCTAAGGGCCCCTGGAAGGACGACCTACAATGAGCAGTTCTTC; CDR3: CASSLRAPGRTTYNEQFF
V: TRBV28; size: .; D: .; length: 13; J: TRBJ2-7; DNA: TGTGCCAGCAGTTTGCGGACGTCCGGGGAGCAGTACTTC; CDR3: CASSLRTSGEQYF
V: TRBV9; size: .; D: TRBD1; length: 17; J: TRBJ2-5; DNA: TGTGCCAGCAGCGTCTCCCTAGGGACAGTGGGCCAAGAGACCCAGTACTTC; CDR3: CASSVSLGTVGQETQYF
V: TRBV7-9; size: .; D: TRBD1; length: 16; J: TRBJ1-4; DNA: TGTGCCAGCATACCCCAGCCCGGGACAGGGAACGAAAAACTGTTTTTT; CDR3: CASIPQPGTGNEKLFF
V: TRBV10-2; size: .; D: TRBD2; length: 16; J: TRBJ2-7; DNA: TGCGCCAGCAGTGAGTCGGCTAGCGGGAGACACTACGAGCAGTACTTC; CDR3: CASSESASGRHYEQYF
V: TRBV9; size: .; D: TRBD2; length: 16; J: TRBJ2-1; DNA: TGTGCCAGCAGCGAGTATAGCGGGGGTTCCTACAATGAGCAGTTCTTC; CDR3: CASSEYSGGSYNEQFF
V: TRBV7-9; size: .; D: TRBD2; length: 15; J: TRBJ2-7; DNA: TGTGCCAGCAGCTCAGATGGACTAGCGGGAGCCGAGCAGTACTTC; CDR3: CASSSDGLAGAEQYF
V: TRBV10-3; size: .; D: .; length: 16; J: TRBJ2-3; DNA: TGTGCCATCACCAACCCCTCAGGGTCCGGCACAGATACGCAGTATTTT; CDR3: CAITNPSGSGTDTQYF
V: TRBV28; size: once; D: TRBD2; length: 16; J: TRBJ2-4; DNA: TGTGCCAGCAGACCCCGAGGTAGCGGGAGGGGGCTAGTTCAGTACTTC; CDR3: CASRPRGSGRGLVQYF
V: TRBV6-1; size: .; D: .; length: 15; J: TRBJ1-5; DNA: TGTGCCAGCAGTCCTCTGGCCGATAGCAATCAGCCCCAGCATTTT; CDR3: CASSPLADSNQPQHF
V: TRBV18; size: .; D: TRBD1; length: 15; J: TRBJ1-6; DNA: TGTGCCAGCTCACCCGGGACAGGGGACAATTCACCCCTCCACTTT; CDR3: CASSPGTGDNSPLHF
V: TRBV2; size: .; D: .; length: 13; J: TRBJ2-7; DNA: TGTGCCAGCAGTGAAGTGGTGGAAGCCAAGCAGTACTTC; CDR3: CASSEVVEAKQYF
V: TRBV28; size: .; D: TRBD1; length: 13; J: TRBJ2-7; DNA: TGTGCCAGCAGGGGGACAGGGGGGTACGAGCAGTACTTC; CDR3: CASRGTGGYEQYF
V: TRBV11-3; size: .; D: .; length: 13; J: TRBJ2-1; DNA: TGTGCCAGCAGCACTATCGAGGGCAATGAGCAGTTCTTC; CDR3: CASSTIEGNEQFF
V: TRBV10-3; size: .; D: .; length: 15; J: TRBJ1-2; DNA: TGTGCCATCAGTGCTGGTGGACAGACTAACTATGGCTACACCTTC; CDR3: CAISAGGQTNYGYTF
V: TRBV4-1; size: .; D: .; length: 15; J: TRBJ1-1; DNA: TGCGCCAGCAGCCAAGAGGTTGTCGGGCAGGAGCAAGCTTTCTTT; CDR3: CASSQEVVGQEQAFF
V: TRBV7-9; size: few; D: .; length: 13; J: TRBJ2-7; DNA: TGTGCCAGCAGCCTGCCGGACTCCTACGAGCAGTACTTC; CDR3: CASSLPDSYEQYF
V: TRBV4-1; size: .; D: TRBD1; length: 17; J: TRBJ2-1; DNA: TGCGCCAGCAGCCAATCCTTGGACAGGGGCATGGGGAATGAGCAGTTCTTC; CDR3: CASSQSLDRGMGNEQFF
V: TRBV11-2; size: .; D: .; length: 13; J: TRBJ2-6; DNA: TGTGCCAGCAGCAACTCTGGGGCCAACGTCCTGACTTTC; CDR3: CASSNSGANVLTF
V: TRBV27; size: .; D: TRBD2; length: 14; J: TRBJ2-7; DNA: TGTGCCAGCACCAAAGCCCCAGGGTATGGCTGGGAGGGCTTC; CDR3: CASTKAPGYGWEGF
V: TRBV11-2; size: .; D: TRBD1; length: 16; J: TRBJ2-7; DNA: TGTGCCAGCAGCTTACGAGCCGGGACAGGGGGCTACGAGCAGTACTTC; CDR3: CASSLRAGTGGYEQYF
V: TRBV2; size: once; D: .; length: 13; J: TRBJ1-5; DNA: TGTGCCAGCAGGGGCAGGTTAGATCAGCCCCAGCATTTT; CDR3: CASRGRLDQPQHF
V: TRBV11-3; size: .; D: .; length: 14; J: TRBJ2-3; DNA: TGTGCCAGCAGCTCTTCCCGAGACACGACTACGCAGTATTTT; CDR3: CASSSSRDTTTQYF
V: TRBV2; size: .; D: .; length: 15; J: TRBJ2-7; DNA: TGTGCCAGCAGGGCGTCTGGGACCACGCCGGGCGGGCAGTACTTC; CDR3: CASRASGTTPGGQYF
V: TRBV10-3; size: few; D: .; length: 15; J: TRBJ1-2; DNA: TGTGCCATCAGTGGACTCGGACAGCCCACTCCGGGCTACACCTTC; CDR3: CAISGLGQPTPGYTF
V: TRBV5-5; size: once; D: .; length: 16; J: TRBJ1-5; DNA: TGTGCCAGCAGCTTGGAAGAGGGAAGAGGCAATCAGCCCCAGCATTTT; CDR3: CASSLEEGRGNQPQHF
V: TRBV28; size: few; D: .; length: 11; J: TRBJ2-5; DNA: TGTGCCAGCAGTTTTGAGGGGACCCAGTACTTC; CDR3: CASSFEGTQYF
V: TRBV6-5; size: .; D: .; length: 13; J: TRBJ2-5; DNA: TGTGCCAGCAGTACCCCTTTAAAAGAGACCCAGTACTTC; CDR3: CASSTPLKETQYF
V: TRBV28; size: once; D: .; length: 15; J: TRBJ2-4; DNA: TGTGCCAGCAGCACCCCGGGACAAAGGAGGCACATTCAGTACTTC; CDR3: CASSTPGQRRHIQYF
V: TRBV7-7; size: .; D: TRBD2; length: 13; J: TRBJ2-1; DNA: TGTGCTAGCGGGACTAGCGAGGGCGCTGAGCAGTTCTTC; CDR3: CASGTSEGAEQFF